Shown below are 11 T cell receptor beta chains from a single sample sequenced in a study of blood T cell repertoires in COVID-19. Produced via immunoSEQ multiplex PCR; TCRdb's table is partial and in-frame only. The table records approximately 250,000 clones, roughly 86% of them present only once. Source material: peripheral blood. The receptors come from a man in his late teens or twenties with active or convalescent COVID-19.

The J gene is TRBJ1-6, the V gene TRBV2; maybe TRBD1 (5 bases). CDR1 is SNHLY and CDR2 is FYNNEI in the germline V gene. The V and J ends lost 7 bases and 8 bases respectively, with 12 bases between them. The CDR3 contains 13 residues. CDR3 DNA sequence: TGTGCCAGCATTTTCCAGGGCGATTCACCCCTCCACTTT. Residues: CASIFQGDSPLHF.

The chain carries TRBV30 and TRBJ2-1, with 7 positions matching TRBD1. Trimming at V came to 1 base and at J to 9 bases, leaving 12 bases not matched to a gene. Germline CDR1 is GTSNPN and CDR2 is SVGIG (reference sequence). The CDR3 is 15 amino acids. The CDR3 DNA is TGTGCCTGGAGTGCACGGAAGGGGGCGCTTGGTGAGCAGTTCTTC. It yields the protein CAWSARKGALGEQFF.

The chain employs TRBV6-2 or TRBV6-3 and TRBJ2-1, with a weak D call TRBD1 (6 bases). Trimming took off 2 bases at V and 0 bases at J, with 11 bases between the two ends. This CDR3 comprises 16 residues. Germline CDR1 MNHEY, CDR2 SVGEGT. CDR3 coding DNA: TGTGCCAGCAGTTACACAGGGCCCAACTCCTACAATGAGCAGTTCTTC. It is translated as CASSYTGPNSYNEQFF.

V gene TRBV12-5 combines with J gene TRBJ2-1, with D perhaps TRBD2 (5 bases). The V end lost 3 bases, the J end lost 10 bases, and 16 bases lay between the germline ends. The CDR3 is 14 amino acids. Germline V CDR1 and CDR2: LGHNT, FRNRAP. CDR3 amino acids: CASGFHGDGVEQFF. CDR3 bases: TGTGCTAGTGGTTTCCACGGGGATGGCGTCGAGCAGTTCTTC.

The chain is built from TRBV7-6 and TRBJ2-3; 8 bases are shared with TRBD1. Germline trimming cut 2 bases from V and 0 bases from J; bases unmatched to any gene: 4. CDR3 length equals 16 residues. Germline CDR1 reads SGHVS; CDR2 reads FNYEAQ. The CDR3 loop is CASSLKAGGSTDTQYF. CDR3 DNA sequence: TGTGCCAGCAGCTTAAAGGCAGGGGGCAGCACAGATACGCAGTATTTT.

The V gene is TRBV29-1, the J gene TRBJ1-3; 8 nucleotides match TRBD1. V shed 0 bases, J shed 2 bases, and the junction held 9 bases outside the gene matches. CDR1 and CDR2 from the germline V gene are SQVTM and ANQGSEA. This CDR3 has 17 amino acids. CDR3 bases: TGCAGCGTTGAAGATCCAACGCAGGGGGCGCCTGGAAACACCATATATTTT. Translated: CSVEDPTQGAPGNTIYF.

The chain couples TRBV20-1 to TRBJ1-6, with no clear D. Germline V lookup: CDR1 DFQATT, CDR2 SNEGSKA (reference sequence). This CDR3 spans 15 amino acids. V lost 3 bases and J lost 0, with 9 bases in between. The CDR3 protein is CSASRRGSYNSPLHF. The CDR3 bases are TGCAGTGCTAGTAGGCGCGGCTCCTATAATTCACCCCTCCACTTT.

V is TRBV6-2 or TRBV6-3 and J is TRBJ1-2, with 7 nucleotides matching TRBD1. The length of the CDR3 is 13 residues. The V and J ends lost 2 bases and 7 bases, in that order; junction bases with no gene match: 4. Germline V CDR1 and CDR2: MNHEY, SVGEGT. CDR3 DNA sequence: TGTGCCAGCAGTTACAAGGGGGCAAGTGGCTACACCTTC. Translation gives CASSYKGASGYTF.

The chain has TRBV6-5 and TRBJ1-2, with 9 bases fitting TRBD1. Germline values: CDR1 MNHEY, CDR2 SVGAGI. The CDR3 extends over 14 amino acids. V lost 8 bases, J lost 1 base, and 5 bases stayed unmatched. CDR3 sequence (DNA): TGTGCCAGCCGCCGGGACAGGGATAACTATGGCTACACCTTC. Protein sequence: CASRRDRDNYGYTF.

The table lists this clone with a few counts. The chain is built from TRBV19 and TRBJ1-5; D perhaps matches TRBD1 (5 bases). The CDR3 length is 13 residues. Germline-derived CDR1 and CDR2 are LNHDA and SQIVND (reference sequence). Trimming stripped 6 bases from V and 4 bases from J, with 10 bases between. CDR3 region: CASRTESNQPQHF. The CDR3 coding sequence is TGTGCCAGTAGGACAGAAAGTAATCAGCCCCAGCATTTT.

V is TRBV9 and J is TRBJ2-1; D is perhaps TRBD2 (5 bases). The CDR3 spans 17 residues. CDR1 is SGDLS and CDR2 is YYNGEE in the germline V gene. Trimming took off 0 bases at V and 0 bases at J, with 13 bases between the two ends. This CDR3 reads CASSVGRTGSSYNEQFF. In DNA form, the CDR3 reads TGTGCCAGCAGCGTAGGGAGGACGGGGAGCTCCTACAATGAGCAGTTCTTC.